These T cell receptor beta chains were read from a single sample in a study of blood T cells in healthy people across ages. MiXCR, applied by TCRdb to the 5' RACE reads, yields one record per CDR3 protein. Of approximately 2,000,000 distinct CDR3 sequences detected, approximately 40% appear once; the ten largest clones hold roughly 24%. Material for sequencing was blood. The receptors were gathered from a human donor in good health. CDR3s include the opening cysteine and the closing phenylalanine or tryptophan. D genes are given only for firm matches. Clone size is given for some rows only: seen once, a few or many times, or a class if the clone is expanded.

j_call: TRBJ1-5
clone_size: .
d_call: .
v_call: TRBV27
cdr3_aa: CASSFRSANLGLFQPQHF
cdr3_nt: TGTGCCAGCAGTTTCAGGTCGGCTAATCTGGGGCTTTTTCAGCCCCAGCATTTT

j_call: TRBJ2-4
clone_size: few
d_call: TRBD2
v_call: TRBV25-1
cdr3_aa: CASSGRSSGGGDIQYF
cdr3_nt: TGTGCCAGCAGTGGACGGAGTAGCGGGGGTGGGGACATTCAGTACTTC

j_call: TRBJ2-6
clone_size: .
d_call: TRBD1
v_call: TRBV6-5
cdr3_aa: CASRLGQSGANVLTF
cdr3_nt: TGTGCCAGCAGGCTGGGACAGTCTGGGGCCAACGTCCTGACTTTC

j_call: TRBJ1-1
clone_size: .
d_call: .
v_call: TRBV12-3/TRBV12-4
cdr3_aa: CASSLTYGEAFF
cdr3_nt: TGTGCCAGCAGTTTAACATACGGAGAAGCTTTCTTT

j_call: TRBJ2-1
clone_size: many
d_call: TRBD2
v_call: TRBV7-6
cdr3_aa: CASSPHRTSGGSYNEQFF
cdr3_nt: TGTGCCAGCAGCCCCCATCGGACTAGCGGGGGCTCCTACAATGAGCAGTTCTTC

j_call: TRBJ1-2
clone_size: few
d_call: .
v_call: TRBV10-3
cdr3_aa: CAIRTQGLPHGYTF
cdr3_nt: TGTGCCATCAGAACACAGGGATTGCCCCATGGCTACACCTTC

j_call: TRBJ2-6
clone_size: .
d_call: .
v_call: TRBV7-9
cdr3_aa: CASSLRLIFSGANVLTF
cdr3_nt: TGTGCCAGCAGCTTGAGACTGATTTTCTCTGGGGCCAACGTCCTGACTTTC

j_call: TRBJ1-1
clone_size: .
d_call: .
v_call: TRBV7-9
cdr3_aa: CASSYDSQGTEAFF
cdr3_nt: TGTGCCAGCAGCTACGACAGCCAGGGGACTGAAGCTTTCTTT

j_call: TRBJ1-2
clone_size: once
d_call: TRBD1
v_call: TRBV29-1
cdr3_aa: CSAWTGGDGYTF
cdr3_nt: TGCAGCGCATGGACAGGGGGGGATGGCTACACCTTC

j_call: TRBJ2-5
clone_size: .
d_call: .
v_call: TRBV12-3/TRBV12-4
cdr3_aa: CASSLGPSQRETQYF
cdr3_nt: TGTGCCAGCAGTTTGGGACCTTCCCAGAGGGAGACCCAGTACTTC

j_call: TRBJ2-6
clone_size: few
d_call: TRBD2
v_call: TRBV6-1
cdr3_aa: CASSEWGLAGEIRANVLTF
cdr3_nt: TGTGCCAGCAGTGAATGGGGACTAGCGGGGGAAATTAGGGCCAACGTCCTGACTTTC

j_call: TRBJ2-3
clone_size: few
d_call: .
v_call: TRBV7-2
cdr3_aa: CASSLVGFQTASTDTQYF
cdr3_nt: TGTGCCAGCAGCTTAGTAGGTTTCCAAACAGCGAGCACAGATACGCAGTATTTT

j_call: TRBJ2-7
clone_size: .
d_call: .
v_call: TRBV4-1
cdr3_aa: CASSRGLAASYEQYF
cdr3_nt: TGCGCCAGCAGCCGTGGGTTAGCGGCTTCCTACGAGCAGTACTTC

j_call: TRBJ2-1
clone_size: .
d_call: .
v_call: TRBV20-1
cdr3_aa: CSAPFSGWWQFF
cdr3_nt: TGCAGTGCTCCGTTTAGCGGCTGGTGGCAGTTCTTC

j_call: TRBJ2-1
clone_size: few
d_call: TRBD2
v_call: TRBV7-9
cdr3_aa: CASSLGAGGQDEQFF
cdr3_nt: TGTGCCAGCAGCTTAGGCGCGGGGGGGCAGGATGAGCAGTTCTTC

j_call: TRBJ1-5
clone_size: .
d_call: TRBD1
v_call: TRBV28
cdr3_aa: CASTDIGRGQRPQHF
cdr3_nt: TGTGCCAGCACCGATATCGGTAGGGGGCAACGGCCCCAGCATTTT

j_call: TRBJ2-7
clone_size: .
d_call: .
v_call: TRBV27
cdr3_aa: CASSYERSYEQYF
cdr3_nt: TGTGCCAGCAGTTATGAACGATCCTACGAGCAGTACTTC

j_call: TRBJ2-7
clone_size: few
d_call: .
v_call: TRBV7-2
cdr3_aa: CASSLGMGRWVGDSYEQYF
cdr3_nt: TGTGCCAGCAGCTTGGGTATGGGGAGATGGGTGGGAGACTCCTACGAGCAGTACTTC

j_call: TRBJ1-2
clone_size: .
d_call: .
v_call: TRBV2
cdr3_aa: CASRGPLGAGLAGNGYTF
cdr3_nt: TGTGCCAGCCGGGGGCCACTCGGTGCGGGGCTGGCTGGGAATGGCTACACCTTC

j_call: TRBJ2-1
clone_size: .
d_call: TRBD1
v_call: TRBV4-1
cdr3_aa: CASSPRTGQGEQFF
cdr3_nt: TGCGCCAGCAGCCCTCGGACAGGTCAGGGTGAGCAGTTCTTC

j_call: TRBJ2-7
clone_size: .
d_call: .
v_call: TRBV6-6
cdr3_aa: CASSYSSLPSYEQYF
cdr3_nt: TGTGCCAGCAGTTACTCGAGCCTGCCCTCTTACGAGCAGTACTTC

j_call: TRBJ2-3
clone_size: .
d_call: .
v_call: TRBV5-6
cdr3_aa: CASSLDRSSIVDTQYF
cdr3_nt: TGTGCCAGCAGCTTGGACAGGTCTTCCATCGTGGATACGCAGTATTTT

j_call: TRBJ2-5
clone_size: .
d_call: TRBD1
v_call: TRBV2
cdr3_aa: CASREQGIQETQYF
cdr3_nt: TGTGCCAGCAGGGAACAGGGGATCCAAGAGACCCAGTACTTC

j_call: TRBJ1-5
clone_size: .
d_call: .
v_call: TRBV4-2
cdr3_aa: CASSAGTYQPQHF
cdr3_nt: TGTGCCAGCAGCGCGGGGACATATCAGCCCCAGCATTTT

j_call: TRBJ2-7
clone_size: once
d_call: .
v_call: TRBV28
cdr3_aa: CASSAVTREKSYNEQYF
cdr3_nt: TGTGCCAGCAGTGCGGTAACTAGAGAGAAATCCTACAATGAGCAGTACTTC

j_call: TRBJ1-6
clone_size: few
d_call: .
v_call: TRBV7-2
cdr3_aa: CASMKSRHSPLHF
cdr3_nt: TGTGCCAGCATGAAGTCCCGGCATTCACCCCTCCACTTT

j_call: TRBJ1-1
clone_size: .
d_call: TRBD1
v_call: TRBV5-8
cdr3_aa: CASSLRTGVVNTEAFF
cdr3_nt: TGTGCCAGCAGCTTGAGGACAGGGGTGGTGAACACTGAAGCTTTCTTT

j_call: TRBJ1-2
clone_size: .
d_call: .
v_call: TRBV4-1
cdr3_aa: CASNQENLARGYGYTF
cdr3_nt: TGCGCCAGCAACCAAGAGAATTTAGCCAGGGGCTACGGCTACACCTTC

j_call: TRBJ2-1
clone_size: .
d_call: .
v_call: TRBV29-1
cdr3_aa: CSATRGGRLGGEQFF
cdr3_nt: TGCAGCGCTACAAGGGGGGGGAGACTGGGCGGTGAGCAGTTCTTC

j_call: TRBJ1-2
clone_size: few
d_call: .
v_call: TRBV6-5
cdr3_aa: CASSYFIGEVYGYTF
cdr3_nt: TGTGCCAGCAGTTATTTTATAGGGGAAGTGTATGGCTACACCTTC

j_call: TRBJ2-3
clone_size: once
d_call: .
v_call: TRBV12-3/TRBV12-4
cdr3_aa: CASSITNTQYF
cdr3_nt: TGTGCCAGCAGCATTACAAATACGCAGTATTTT

j_call: TRBJ2-7
clone_size: .
d_call: TRBD1
v_call: TRBV6-5
cdr3_aa: CASRKGQGLTYEQYF
cdr3_nt: TGTGCCAGCAGGAAGGGACAGGGTCTAACCTACGAGCAGTACTTC

j_call: TRBJ1-5
clone_size: .
d_call: .
v_call: TRBV4-1
cdr3_aa: CASSQEDQPQHF
cdr3_nt: TGCGCCAGCAGCCAAGAGGACCAGCCCCAGCATTTT

j_call: TRBJ2-5
clone_size: .
d_call: .
v_call: TRBV7-2
cdr3_aa: CASSWDSGQQYF
cdr3_nt: TGTGCCAGCAGCTGGGACTCCGGGCAGCAGTACTTC

j_call: TRBJ2-5
clone_size: few
d_call: .
v_call: TRBV20-1
cdr3_aa: CSASRLGETQYF
cdr3_nt: TGCAGTGCTAGCAGACTAGGAGAGACCCAGTACTTC

j_call: TRBJ1-5
clone_size: once
d_call: .
v_call: TRBV12-3/TRBV12-4
cdr3_aa: CASSLALRGNQPQHF
cdr3_nt: TGTGCCAGCAGTTTAGCGCTTAGGGGCAATCAGCCCCAGCATTTT

j_call: TRBJ2-3
clone_size: few
d_call: TRBD2
v_call: TRBV3-1
cdr3_aa: CASSHRTSGGSGYTQYF
cdr3_nt: TGTGCCAGCAGCCACCGGACTAGCGGGGGGTCTGGGTATACGCAGTATTTT

j_call: TRBJ2-6
clone_size: .
d_call: .
v_call: TRBV12-3/TRBV12-4
cdr3_aa: CASVATPHSGANVLTF
cdr3_nt: TGTGCCAGCGTGGCAACCCCCCACTCTGGGGCCAACGTCCTGACTTTC

j_call: TRBJ2-7
clone_size: few
d_call: TRBD1
v_call: TRBV10-3
cdr3_aa: CASSYSRTGSSYEQYF
cdr3_nt: TGTGCCAGCAGTTACTCCAGGACAGGCAGCTCCTACGAGCAGTACTTC

j_call: TRBJ2-3
clone_size: .
d_call: .
v_call: TRBV20-1
cdr3_aa: CSARDIVRNTDTQYF
cdr3_nt: TGCAGTGCTAGAGATATAGTCCGGAATACAGATACGCAGTATTTT

j_call: TRBJ1-5
clone_size: .
d_call: .
v_call: TRBV3-1
cdr3_aa: CASSQSLGQGQHF
cdr3_nt: TGTGCCAGCAGCCAAAGTTTGGGTCAGGGTCAGCATTTT

j_call: TRBJ2-5
clone_size: .
d_call: TRBD2
v_call: TRBV20-1
cdr3_aa: CSASSGGYGGGTQYF
cdr3_nt: TGCAGTGCTAGTAGCGGGGGGTACGGAGGAGGGACCCAGTACTTC

j_call: TRBJ2-1
clone_size: few
d_call: .
v_call: TRBV7-9
cdr3_aa: CASSLTTVINEQFF
cdr3_nt: TGTGCCAGCAGCTTAACGACAGTAATCAATGAGCAGTTCTTC

j_call: TRBJ1-6
clone_size: .
d_call: .
v_call: TRBV11-2
cdr3_aa: CASSLRLSGAHNSPLHF
cdr3_nt: TGTGCCAGCAGCTTAAGGCTATCAGGGGCCCATAATTCACCCCTCCACTTT

j_call: TRBJ2-7
clone_size: .
d_call: .
v_call: TRBV12-3/TRBV12-4
cdr3_aa: CASSFPGVRSYEQYF
cdr3_nt: TGTGCCAGCAGTTTCCCCGGGGTGAGGAGCTACGAGCAGTACTTC